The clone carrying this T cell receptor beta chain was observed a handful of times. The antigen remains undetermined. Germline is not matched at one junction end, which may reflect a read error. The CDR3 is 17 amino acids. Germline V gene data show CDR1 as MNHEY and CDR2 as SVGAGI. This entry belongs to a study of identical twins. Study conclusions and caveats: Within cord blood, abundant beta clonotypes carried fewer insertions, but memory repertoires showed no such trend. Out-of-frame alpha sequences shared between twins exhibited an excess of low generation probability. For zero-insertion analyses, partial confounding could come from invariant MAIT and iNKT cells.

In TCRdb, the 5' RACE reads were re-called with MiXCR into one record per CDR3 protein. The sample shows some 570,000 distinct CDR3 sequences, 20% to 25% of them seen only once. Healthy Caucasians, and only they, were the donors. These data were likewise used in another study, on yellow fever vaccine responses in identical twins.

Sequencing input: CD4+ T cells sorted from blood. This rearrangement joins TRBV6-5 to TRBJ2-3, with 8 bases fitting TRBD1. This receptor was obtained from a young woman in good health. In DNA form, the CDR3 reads TGTGCCAGCAGTCACTCGGGCGTCGGGACAGGAACAGATACGCAGTATTTT. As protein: CASSHSGVGTGTDTQYF.